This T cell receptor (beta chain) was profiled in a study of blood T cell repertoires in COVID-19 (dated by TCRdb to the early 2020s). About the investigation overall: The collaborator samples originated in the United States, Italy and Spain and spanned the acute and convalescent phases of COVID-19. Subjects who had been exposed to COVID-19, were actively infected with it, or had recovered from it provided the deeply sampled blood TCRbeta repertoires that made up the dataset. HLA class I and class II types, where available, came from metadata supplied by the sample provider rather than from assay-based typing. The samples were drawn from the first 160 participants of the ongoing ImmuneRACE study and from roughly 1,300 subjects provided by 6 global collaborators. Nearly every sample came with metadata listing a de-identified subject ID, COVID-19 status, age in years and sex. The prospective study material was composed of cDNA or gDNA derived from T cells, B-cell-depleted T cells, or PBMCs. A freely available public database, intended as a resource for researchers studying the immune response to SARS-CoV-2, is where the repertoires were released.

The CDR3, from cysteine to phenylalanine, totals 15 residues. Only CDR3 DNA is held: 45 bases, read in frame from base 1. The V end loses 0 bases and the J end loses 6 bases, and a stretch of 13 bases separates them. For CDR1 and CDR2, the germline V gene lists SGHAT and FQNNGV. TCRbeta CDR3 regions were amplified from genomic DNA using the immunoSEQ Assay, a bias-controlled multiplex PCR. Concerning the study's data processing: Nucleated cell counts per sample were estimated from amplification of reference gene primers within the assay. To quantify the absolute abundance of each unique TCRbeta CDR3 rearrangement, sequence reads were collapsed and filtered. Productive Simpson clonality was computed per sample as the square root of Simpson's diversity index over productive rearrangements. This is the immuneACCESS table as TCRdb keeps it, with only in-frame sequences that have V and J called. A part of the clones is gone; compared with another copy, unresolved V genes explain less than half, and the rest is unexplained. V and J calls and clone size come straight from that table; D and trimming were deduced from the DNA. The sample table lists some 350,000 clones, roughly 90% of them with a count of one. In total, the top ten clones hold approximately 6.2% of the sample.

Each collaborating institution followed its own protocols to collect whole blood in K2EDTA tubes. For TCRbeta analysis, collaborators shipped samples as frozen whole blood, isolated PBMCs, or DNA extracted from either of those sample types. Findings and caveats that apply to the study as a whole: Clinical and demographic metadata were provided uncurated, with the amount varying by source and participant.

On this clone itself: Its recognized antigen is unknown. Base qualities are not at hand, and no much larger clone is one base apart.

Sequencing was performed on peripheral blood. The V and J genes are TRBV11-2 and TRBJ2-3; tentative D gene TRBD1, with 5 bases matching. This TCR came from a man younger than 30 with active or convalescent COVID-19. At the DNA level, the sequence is TGTGCCAGCAGCTTAGAGGGCAGGGTCTCGGATACGCAGTATTTT. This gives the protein CASSLEGRVSDTQYF.